The 17 T cell receptor beta chains presented below share a single source sample, sequenced in a study of tumor-infiltrating lymphocytes in primary liver carcinoma. For each extraction, RNA and DNA were obtained together from 20-30 mg of unsorted bulk tissue. Constant-region priming of around 530 ng total RNA yielded TCR beta cDNA. Modified slightly, ARM-PCR produced TCR beta libraries over three nested multiplex PCR rounds. TRBV1-TRBV30 forward and Cbeta reverse primers drove the first two roughly 10-cycle rounds. TCRdb re-derived calls from the multiplex PCR reads in MiXCR, one entry per CDR3 protein. The sample lists almost 45,000 distinct CDR3 sequences, roughly 73% seen once, with less than 50% in the top ten. Sequencing was carried out using tumor-adjacent normal liver tissue. The receptors originated from a woman in her twenties or thirties with primary liver carcinoma and hepatitis B virus infection.

About this clonotype itself: The junction shows a germline mismatch at one end, possibly a read error. The chain uses TRBV6-1 and TRBJ2-7, with D perhaps matching TRBD2 (6 bases). Germline V gives CDR1 MNHNS, CDR2 SASEGT. The CDR3 length is 15 residues. The CDR3 DNA sequence: TGTGCTAGCAGTGAACGGGGGAAACTCTCCTACGAGCAGTACTTC. The encoded protein is CASSERGKLSYEQYF.

This clonotype has a handful of counts. Germline and junction disagree at one end, which may indicate a read error. J is TRBJ1-1 and V is TRBV11-2; TRBD1 agrees at 7 bases. The CDR3 spans 16 residues. Germline CDR1 reads SGHAT; CDR2 reads FQNNGV. CDR3: CAISLHLTGVDTEASF. The CDR3 DNA follows: TGTGCCATCAGCCTACATCTTACAGGGGTCGACACTGAAGCTTCATTT.

This clonotype was observed a single time. A much bigger clone sits one base away, suggesting this may be a read error. The rearrangement uses TRBV10-3 and TRBJ1-1; D remains ambiguous. CDR1 is ENHRY and CDR2 is SYGVKD in the germline V gene. Trimming shortened V by 11 bases and J by 4 bases, and 14 bases separated the two germline ends. The CDR3 loop spans 12 amino acids. The CDR3 DNA reads TGTGCCGTAGGCTCTCCTATCACTGAAGCTTTCTTT. Its protein is CAVGSPITEAFF.

This clonotype was recorded once. A much larger clone lies a single base off, so this may be a read error. The V call is TRBV6-1, the J call TRBJ2-6, with D perhaps being TRBD1 or TRBD2 (5 bases each). The CDR3 is made up of 16 amino acids. Germline V gene sequence: CDR1 MNHNS, CDR2 SASEGT. CDR3 sequence reads: CASSEFGSSGTNILTF. CDR3 coding DNA: TGTGCCAGCAGTGAGTTTGGGTCGTCTGGGACCAACATCCTGACTTTC.

Concerning this clonotype itself: Its ends do not fully match the called genes, so a read error is possible. J is TRBJ2-3 and V is TRBV5-5; D is uncertain. The CDR3 is 17 amino acids. Germline lookup yields CDR1 SGHKS and CDR2 YYEKEE (reference sequence). CDR3 bases: TGTGCCAACAGCTTGAGTGTTGGTGGGCCCCTTTCAGATAGGCAGTATTTT. It codes for CANSLSVGGPLSDRQYF.

Of note for this clonotype: Relative to the germline gene, one junction end is altered; a read error may explain this. CDR3 nucleotides: TGTGCCAGCAACCTTAAGGGGGCTTACAATGAGCAGCTCTTC. It yields the protein CASNLKGAYNEQLF. The V and J genes are TRBV6-5 and TRBJ2-1; 7 bases map to TRBD1. Germline V CDR1 and CDR2: MNHEY, SVGAGI. The CDR3 totals 14 residues.

This chain uses TRBV30 with TRBJ1-1; unclear D gene. The CDR3 extends over 12 amino acids. Looked up from germline, CDR1 is GTSNPN and CDR2 is SVGIG (reference sequence). Trimming cost V 3 bases and J 8 bases, with 13 bases left between them. CDR3 nucleotide sequence: TGTGCCTGGAGGGTAAAGGTCCCCGAAGCTTTCTTT. Its translation: CAWRVKVPEAFF.

A few counts support this clonotype. Its ends do not fully match the called genes, so a read error is possible. The chain carries TRBV5-6 and TRBJ2-2; D might be TRBD2 (5 bases). Germline CDR1 reads SGHDT; CDR2 reads YYEEEE. The CDR3 spans 15 residues. CDR3: CASSLAPRVTGKLFF. The CDR3 DNA is TGTGCCAGCAGCTTGGCTCCCAGAGTCACCGGGAAGCTGTTCTTT.

Turning to this clonotype: A junction end diverges from the germline sequence, so it may reflect a read error. The gene calls are TRBV11-2 and TRBJ2-7; D not resolved. Per the germline V gene, CDR1 is SGHAT and CDR2 is FQNNGV. The CDR3 consists of 12 residues. CDR3 amino acids: CASSSYYYEQYF. The CDR3, as DNA: TGTGCCAGTAGCTCCTACTACTACGAGCAGTATTTC.

As to this clonotype: At one of its ends the junction is not consistent with the germline gene, which may arise from a read error. The genes are TRBV29-1 and TRBJ2-7; a possible D gene is TRBD1 (5 bases). Germline lookup yields CDR1 SQVTM and CDR2 ANQGSEA. This CDR3 contains 12 residues. CDR3 in amino acids: CSFGTGTYKQYF. The CDR3 region has the DNA TGCAGCTTTGGTACAGGAACCTACAAGCAGTACTTC.

The V and J genes are TRBV6-1 and TRBJ2-3; D gene ambiguous. V lost 0 bases and J 13 bases, leaving 8 bases between the germline ends. Per germline, CDR1 MNHNS and CDR2 SASEGT. The CDR3 runs to 11 residues. This chain's CDR3 is CASSEADMKYF. CDR3 nucleotides: TGTGCCAGCAGTGAAGCAGATATGAAGTATTTT.

Notes on this clonotype: A read error may produce the germline difference seen at one junction end. The CDR3 DNA sequence: TGCGCCACCAGCCACACAGAGTTGGTTAATGAGCACTTCTTC. Amino acids: CATSHTELVNEHFF. This chain links TRBV4-3 with TRBJ2-1; D is uncertain. Germline-derived CDR1 and CDR2 are LGHNA and YSLEER. The CDR3 covers 14 residues.

Ten or more counts support this clonotype. The rearrangement links TRBV7-3 to TRBJ2-2; possible D gene TRBD2, 5 bases. The V end lost 6 bases, the J end lost 3 bases, and 11 bases lay between the germline ends. The CDR3 extends over 14 amino acids. CDR1 is SGHTA, CDR2 FQGTGA, per germline. Here the CDR3 reads CASRKDGDTGELFF. The CDR3 nucleotides are TGTGCCAGCAGGAAGGACGGGGACACCGGGGAGCTGTTTTTT.

This clonotype was detected only once. The conserved phenylalanine or tryptophan normally closing the CDR3 is absent here, so this likely arose from a read error. The rearrangement joins TRBV11-2 to TRBJ2-7; tentative D call: TRBD2 (6 bases). The CDR3 has 14 residues. Germline V gene data show CDR1 as SGHAT and CDR2 as FQNNGV. CDR3 in DNA: TGTACTAGCAGCTTCGGGGAAGCTGCCTACGAGCAGTACTTA. As protein: CTSSFGEAAYEQYL.

To note about this clonotype: Given a much more abundant clone one base away, this may be a read error. The DNA for the CDR3 is TGTGACTGGAGTGTAGGTGTAAAGGAGACCCAGTACTTC. Translating gives CDWSVGVKETQYF. V usage is TRBV30 and J usage is TRBJ2-5; no clear D gene. Germline CDR1 and CDR2: GTSNPN and SVGIG (reference sequence). The CDR3 is 13 residues long.

This clonotype has ten or more counts. CDR3: CSARGGLATNEQFF. CDR3 sequence (DNA): TGCAGTGCTAGAGGCGGACTAGCGACCAATGAGCAGTTCTTC. V and J are TRBV20-1 and TRBJ2-1; 9 bases fit TRBD2. With 1 base clipped from V and 6 bases from J, the junction kept 4 bases outside the gene matches. There are 14 residues in the CDR3. Per the germline V gene, CDR1 is DFQATT and CDR2 is SNEGSKA (reference sequence).

At least ten counts were recorded for this clonotype. The chain combines TRBV19 with TRBJ2-2; possibly TRBD2 for D (6 bases). Germline CDR1 LNHDA, CDR2 SQIVND (reference sequence). This CDR3 region has 15 residues. V lost 3 bases and J 0 bases, leaving 8 bases between the germline ends. For the CDR3, the DNA is TGTGCCAGTAGTATGGGGACTGCGAACACCGGGGAGCTGTTTTTT. It specifies CASSMGTANTGELFF.